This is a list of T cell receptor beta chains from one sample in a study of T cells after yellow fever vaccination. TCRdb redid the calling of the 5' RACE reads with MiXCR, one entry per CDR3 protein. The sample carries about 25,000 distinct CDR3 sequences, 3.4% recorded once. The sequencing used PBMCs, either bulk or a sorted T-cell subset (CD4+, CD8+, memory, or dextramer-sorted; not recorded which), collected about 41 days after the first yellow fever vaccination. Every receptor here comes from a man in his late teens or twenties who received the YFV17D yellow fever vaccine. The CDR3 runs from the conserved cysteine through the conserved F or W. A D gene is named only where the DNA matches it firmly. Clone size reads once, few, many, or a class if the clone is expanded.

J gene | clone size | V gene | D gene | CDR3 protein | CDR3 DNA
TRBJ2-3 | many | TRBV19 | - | CASSNREADTQYF | TGTGCCAGTAGTAACCGGGAAGCAGATACGCAGTATTTT
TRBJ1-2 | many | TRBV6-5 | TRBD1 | CASSLYRDRDGYTF | TGTGCCAGCAGTCTATACCGGGACAGGGATGGCTACACCTTC
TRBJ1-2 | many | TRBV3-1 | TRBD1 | CASSLNFAGGGYTF | TGTGCCAGCAGCCTTAATTTCGCAGGGGGCGGCTACACCTTC
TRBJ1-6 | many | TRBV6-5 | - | CASSYSRAGSGNSPLHF | TGTGCCAGCAGTTACTCGAGGGCCGGGAGCGGGAATTCACCCCTCCACTTT
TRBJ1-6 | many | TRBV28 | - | CASSLPNSPLHF | TGTGCCAGCAGTCTCCCTAATTCACCCCTCCACTTT
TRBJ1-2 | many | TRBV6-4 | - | CASSVEVEGGRPGYTF | TGTGCCAGCAGTGTGGAGGTGGAGGGCGGTAGACCTGGCTACACCTTC
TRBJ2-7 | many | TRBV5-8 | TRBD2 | CASSLGRLAVQYF | TGTGCCAGCAGCTTGGGACGCCTAGCGGTTCAGTACTTC
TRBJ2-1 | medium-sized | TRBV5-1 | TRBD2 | CASSLQRSGGADEQFF | TGCGCCAGCAGCTTACAGAGGAGCGGGGGGGCCGATGAGCAGTTCTTC
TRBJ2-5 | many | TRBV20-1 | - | CSSSRPQETQYF | TGCAGTTCTTCTAGACCACAAGAGACCCAGTACTTC
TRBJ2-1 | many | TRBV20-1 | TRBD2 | CSAKRGSYNEQFF | TGCAGTGCTAAGCGGGGGTCCTACAATGAGCAGTTCTTC
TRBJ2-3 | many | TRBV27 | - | CASSRAVSTDTQYF | TGTGCCAGCAGCCGGGCGGTATCCACAGATACGCAGTATTTT
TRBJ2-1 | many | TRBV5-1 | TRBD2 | CASSLAPLAGGRNEQFF | TGCGCCAGCAGCTTGGCCCCACTAGCGGGGGGCCGCAATGAGCAGTTCTTC
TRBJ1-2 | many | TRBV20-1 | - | CSARDNVGNGYTF | TGCAGTGCTAGAGATAACGTGGGGAATGGCTACACCTTC
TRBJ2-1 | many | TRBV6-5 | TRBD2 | CASSYQTSVNEQFF | TGTGCCAGCAGTTACCAGACTAGCGTCAATGAGCAGTTCTTC
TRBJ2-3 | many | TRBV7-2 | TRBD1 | CASSRQGADTQYF | TGTGCCAGCAGCCGACAGGGGGCCGATACGCAGTATTTT